This paragraph reports one T cell receptor (beta chain). Its antigen is not identified. TCRdb reprocessed the 5' RACE reads and keeps a single row for each CDR3 protein, giving no DNA. This sample contains 300,000 to 400,000 distinct CDR3 sequences. This specimen belongs to a study of monozygotic twins with inflammatory bowel disease. Findings and limits, study-wide: No discrimination was achieved between different T cell subtypes.

The CDR3 consists of 14 residues. The germline CDR1 and CDR2 sequences are SGHRS and YFSETQ. The receptor was isolated from a human donor with ulcerative colitis or Crohn's disease, or a healthy co-twin of an affected twin (not recorded which). This chain links TRBV5-1 with TRBJ2-7. The specimen sequenced was blood. CDR3 sequence: CASSKDPSLDEQYF.